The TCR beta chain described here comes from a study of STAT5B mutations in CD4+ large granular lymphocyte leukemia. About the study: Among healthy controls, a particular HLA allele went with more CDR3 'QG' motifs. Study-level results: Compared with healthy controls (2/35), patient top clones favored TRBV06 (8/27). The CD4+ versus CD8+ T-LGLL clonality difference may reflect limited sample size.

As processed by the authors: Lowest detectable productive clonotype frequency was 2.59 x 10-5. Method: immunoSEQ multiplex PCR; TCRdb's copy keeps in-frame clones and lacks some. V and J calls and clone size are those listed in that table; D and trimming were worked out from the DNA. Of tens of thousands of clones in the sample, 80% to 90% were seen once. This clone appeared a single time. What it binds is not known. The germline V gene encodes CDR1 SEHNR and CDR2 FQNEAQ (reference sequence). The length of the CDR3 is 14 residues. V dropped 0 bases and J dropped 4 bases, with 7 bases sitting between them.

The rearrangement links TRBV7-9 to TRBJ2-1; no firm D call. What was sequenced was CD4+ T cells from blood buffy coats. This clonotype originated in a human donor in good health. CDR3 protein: CASSLALRYNEQFF. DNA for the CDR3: TGTGCCAGCAGCTTAGCGTTGCGGTACAATGAGCAGTTCTTC. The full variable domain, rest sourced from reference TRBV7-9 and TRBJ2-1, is DTGVSQNPRHKITKRGQNVTFRCDPISEHNRLYWYRQTLGQGPEFLTYFQNEAQLEKSRLLSDRFSAERPKGSFSTLEIQRTEQGDSAMYLCASSLALRYNEQFFGPGTRLTVL.